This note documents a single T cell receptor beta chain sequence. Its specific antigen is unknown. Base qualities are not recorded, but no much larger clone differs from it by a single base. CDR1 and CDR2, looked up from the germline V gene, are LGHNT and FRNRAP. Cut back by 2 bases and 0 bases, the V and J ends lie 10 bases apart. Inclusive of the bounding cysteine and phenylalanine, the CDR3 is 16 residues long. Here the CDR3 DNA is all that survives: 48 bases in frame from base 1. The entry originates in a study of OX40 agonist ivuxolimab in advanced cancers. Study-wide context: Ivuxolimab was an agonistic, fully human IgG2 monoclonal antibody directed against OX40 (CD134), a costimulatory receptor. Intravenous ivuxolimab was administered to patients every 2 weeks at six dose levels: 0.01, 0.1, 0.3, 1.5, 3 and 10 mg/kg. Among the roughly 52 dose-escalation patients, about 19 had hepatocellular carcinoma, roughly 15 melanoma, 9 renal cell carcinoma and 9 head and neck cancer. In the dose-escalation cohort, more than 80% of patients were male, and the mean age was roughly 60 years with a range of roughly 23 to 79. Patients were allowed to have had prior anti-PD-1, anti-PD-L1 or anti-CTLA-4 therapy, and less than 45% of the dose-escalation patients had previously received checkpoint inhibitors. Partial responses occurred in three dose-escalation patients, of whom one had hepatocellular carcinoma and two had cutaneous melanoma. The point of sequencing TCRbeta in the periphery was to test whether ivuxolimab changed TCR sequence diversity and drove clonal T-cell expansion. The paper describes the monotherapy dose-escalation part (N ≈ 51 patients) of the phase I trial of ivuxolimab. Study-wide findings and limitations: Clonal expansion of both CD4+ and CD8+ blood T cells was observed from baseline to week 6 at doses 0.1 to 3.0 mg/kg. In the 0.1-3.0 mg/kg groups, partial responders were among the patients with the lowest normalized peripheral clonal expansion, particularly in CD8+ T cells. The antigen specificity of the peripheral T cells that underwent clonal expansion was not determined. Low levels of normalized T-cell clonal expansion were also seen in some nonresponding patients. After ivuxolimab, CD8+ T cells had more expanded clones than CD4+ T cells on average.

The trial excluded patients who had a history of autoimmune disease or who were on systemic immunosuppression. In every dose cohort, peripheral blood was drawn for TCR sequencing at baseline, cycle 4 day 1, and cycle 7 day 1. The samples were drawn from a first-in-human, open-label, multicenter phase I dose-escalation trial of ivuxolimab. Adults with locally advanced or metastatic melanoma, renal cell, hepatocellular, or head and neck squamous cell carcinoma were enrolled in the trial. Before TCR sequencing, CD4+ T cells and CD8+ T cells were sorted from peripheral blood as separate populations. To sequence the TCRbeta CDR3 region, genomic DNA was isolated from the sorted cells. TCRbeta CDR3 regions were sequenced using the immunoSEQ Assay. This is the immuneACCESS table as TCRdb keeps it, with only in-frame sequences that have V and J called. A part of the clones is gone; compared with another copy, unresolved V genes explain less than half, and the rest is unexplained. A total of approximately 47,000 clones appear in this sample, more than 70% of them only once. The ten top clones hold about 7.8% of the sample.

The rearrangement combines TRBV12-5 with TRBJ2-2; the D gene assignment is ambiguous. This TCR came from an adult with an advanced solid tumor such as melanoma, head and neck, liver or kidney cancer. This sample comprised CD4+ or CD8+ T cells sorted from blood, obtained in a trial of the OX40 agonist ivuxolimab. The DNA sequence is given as TGTGCTAGTGGTTTGCCGCAGGCTCCGAACACCGGGGAGCTGTTTTTT. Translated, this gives CASGLPQAPNTGELFF.